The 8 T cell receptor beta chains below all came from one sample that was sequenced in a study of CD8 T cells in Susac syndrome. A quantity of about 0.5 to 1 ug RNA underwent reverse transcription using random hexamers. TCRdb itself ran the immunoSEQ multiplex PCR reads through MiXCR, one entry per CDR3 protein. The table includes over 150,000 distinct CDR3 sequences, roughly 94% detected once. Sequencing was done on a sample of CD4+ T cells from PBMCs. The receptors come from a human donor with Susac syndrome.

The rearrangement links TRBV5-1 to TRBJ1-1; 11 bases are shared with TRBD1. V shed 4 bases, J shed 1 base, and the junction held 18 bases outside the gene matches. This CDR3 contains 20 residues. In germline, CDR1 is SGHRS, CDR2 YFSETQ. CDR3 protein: CASSPRTGGPSKRENTEAFF. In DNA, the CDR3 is TGCGCCAGCAGCCCCAGGACAGGGGGCCCCTCTAAAAGGGAGAACACTGAAGCTTTCTTT.

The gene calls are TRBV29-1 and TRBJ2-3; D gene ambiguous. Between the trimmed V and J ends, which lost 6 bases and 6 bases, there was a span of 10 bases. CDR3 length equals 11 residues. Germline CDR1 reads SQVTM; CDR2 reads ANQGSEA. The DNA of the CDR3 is TGCAGCGTCCCTTTCGCGGATACGCAGTATTTT. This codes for CSVPFADTQYF.

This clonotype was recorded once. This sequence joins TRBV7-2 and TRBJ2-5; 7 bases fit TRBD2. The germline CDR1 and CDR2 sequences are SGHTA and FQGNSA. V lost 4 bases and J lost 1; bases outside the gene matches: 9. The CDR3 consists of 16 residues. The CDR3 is CASSSRRLAAQETQYF. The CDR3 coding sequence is TGTGCCAGCAGCTCCAGGAGACTAGCAGCCCAAGAGACCCAGTACTTC. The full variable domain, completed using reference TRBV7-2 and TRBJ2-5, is GAGVSQSPSNKVTEKGKDVELRCDPISGHTALYWYRQSLGQGLEFLIYFQGNSAPDKSGLPSDRFSAERTGGSVSTLTIQRTQQEDSAVYLCASSSRRLAAQETQYFGPGTRLLVL.

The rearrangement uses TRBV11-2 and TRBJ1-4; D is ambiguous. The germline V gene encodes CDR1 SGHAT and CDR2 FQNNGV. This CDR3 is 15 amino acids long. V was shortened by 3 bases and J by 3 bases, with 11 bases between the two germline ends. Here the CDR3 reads CASSFGWRSNEKLFF. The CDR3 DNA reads TGTGCCAGCAGCTTCGGGTGGCGGTCTAATGAAAAACTGTTTTTT.

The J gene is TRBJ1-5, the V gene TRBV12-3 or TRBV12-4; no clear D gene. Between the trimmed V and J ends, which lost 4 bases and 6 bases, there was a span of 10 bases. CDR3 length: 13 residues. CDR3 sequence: CASSSRGSQPQHF. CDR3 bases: TGTGCCAGCAGTTCCCGGGGAAGTCAGCCCCAGCATTTT.

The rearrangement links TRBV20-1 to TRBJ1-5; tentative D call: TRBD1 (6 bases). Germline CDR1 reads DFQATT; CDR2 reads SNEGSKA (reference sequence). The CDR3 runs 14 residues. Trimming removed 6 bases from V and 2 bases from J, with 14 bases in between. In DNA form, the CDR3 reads TGCAGTGCCTATACAGGGTCGGGCAATCAGCCCCAGCATTTT. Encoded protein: CSAYTGSGNQPQHF.

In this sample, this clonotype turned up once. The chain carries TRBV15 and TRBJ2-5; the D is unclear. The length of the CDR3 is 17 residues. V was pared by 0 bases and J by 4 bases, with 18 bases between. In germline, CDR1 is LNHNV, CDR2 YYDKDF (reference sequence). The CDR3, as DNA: TGTGCCACCAGCAGAGATGGGCGAGCGAATACGGCAGAGACCCAGTACTTC. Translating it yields CATSRDGRANTAETQYF. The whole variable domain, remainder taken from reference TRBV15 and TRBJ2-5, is DAMVIQNPRYQVTQFGKPVTLSCSQTLNHNVMYWYQQKSSQAPKLLFHYYDKDFNNEADTPDNFQSRRPNTSFCFLDIRSPGLGDTAMYLCATSRDGRANTAETQYFGPGTRLLVL.

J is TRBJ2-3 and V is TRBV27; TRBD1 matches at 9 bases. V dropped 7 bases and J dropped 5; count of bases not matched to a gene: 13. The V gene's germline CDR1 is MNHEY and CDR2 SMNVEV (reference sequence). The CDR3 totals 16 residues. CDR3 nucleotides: TGTGCCAGCATCCCTTTGGGGACAGGGTCACGAGATACGCAGTATTTT. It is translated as CASIPLGTGSRDTQYF.